Described below is a single T cell receptor (beta chain) sequence and its context. Its antigen is as yet unknown. The CDR3 covers 15 residues. Germline assignment: CDR1 MGHRA and CDR2 YSYEKL. J was trimmed by 9 bases and V by 4 bases; bases with no gene match: 10. The source of the sample is a study of early T cells in non-severe SARS-CoV-2 infection. Turning to the study itself: Sequenced material consisted of bulk RNA (from unsorted whole blood), and chains were unpaired. Study findings and constraints: VDJdb matching, biased toward anti-spike CD8 responses, missed private and CD4 specificities.

Tagging with unique molecular identifiers was applied to individual cDNA molecules. TCRdb redid the calling of the 5' RACE reads with MiXCR, one entry per CDR3 protein. The sample yields some 87,000 distinct CDR3 sequences, over 10% seen once. The sequenced sample was whole blood. This receptor was taken from an adult who was a healthcare worker with PCR-confirmed SARS-CoV-2 infection or an uninfected control (not recorded which). This chain joins TRBV4-1 and TRBJ2-1, with 9 bases matching TRBD2. This CDR3 is CASSPEASGDREQFF. In DNA, the CDR3 is TGCGCCAGCAGCCCGGAGGCTAGCGGGGACCGTGAGCAGTTCTTC.